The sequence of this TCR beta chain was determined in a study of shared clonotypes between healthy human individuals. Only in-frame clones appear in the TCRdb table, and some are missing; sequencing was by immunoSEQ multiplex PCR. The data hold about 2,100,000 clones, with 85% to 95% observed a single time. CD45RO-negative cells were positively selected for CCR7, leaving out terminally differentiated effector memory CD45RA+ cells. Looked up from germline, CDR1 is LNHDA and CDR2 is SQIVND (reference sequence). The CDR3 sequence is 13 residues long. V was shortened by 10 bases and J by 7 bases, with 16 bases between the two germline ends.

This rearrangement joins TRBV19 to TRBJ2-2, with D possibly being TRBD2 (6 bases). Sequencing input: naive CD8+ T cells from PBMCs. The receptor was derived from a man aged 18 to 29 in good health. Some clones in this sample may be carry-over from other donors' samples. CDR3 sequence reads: CATATSVHGELFF. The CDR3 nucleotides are TGTGCCACCGCGACTAGTGTACACGGGGAGCTGTTTTTT.